Presented here are 24 T cell receptor beta chains from one specimen sequenced in a study of early T cells in non-severe SARS-CoV-2 infection. TCRdb analysed the 5' RACE reads with MiXCR anew, one entry per CDR3 protein. The table has around 46,000 distinct CDR3 sequences, around 6% seen once. The sequenced sample consisted of whole blood. Receptors originate from an adult who was a healthcare worker with PCR-confirmed SARS-CoV-2 infection or an uninfected control (not recorded which).

This clonotype has a count of ten or more. This sequence joins TRBV12-3 or TRBV12-4 and TRBJ1-5; no definite D call. Trimming stripped 5 bases from V and 7 bases from J, with 9 bases between. The CDR3 has 12 amino acids. CDR3 residues: CASSRDRQPQHF. CDR3 nucleotides: TGTGCCAGCAGTCGAGACCGCCAGCCCCAGCATTTT.

Many counts were recorded for this clonotype. This chain uses TRBV4-3 with TRBJ2-5; the match to TRBD2 covers 9 bases. With V trimmed by 0 bases and J by 2 bases, 7 bases remained unmatched. The CDR3 covers 17 residues. CDR1 LGHNA and CDR2 YSLEER come from the germline V gene. The chain's CDR3 is CASSQDVAGGLQETQYF. DNA of the CDR3: TGCGCCAGCAGCCAAGATGTCGCGGGGGGGTTACAAGAGACCCAGTACTTC.

This chain uses TRBV5-4 with TRBJ2-1; 7 bases align to TRBD2. V dropped 2 bases and J dropped 8; count of bases not matched to a gene: 4. Germline V gene sequence: CDR1 SGHNT, CDR2 YYREEE (reference sequence). The CDR3 is 13 amino acids. The CDR3 sequence is CASSFSGRDEQFF. Written as DNA, the CDR3 is TGTGCCAGCAGCTTTTCAGGGAGGGATGAGCAGTTCTTC. The full variable domain, its missing parts supplied by reference TRBV5-4 and TRBJ2-1, is ETGVTQSPTHLIKTRGQQVTLRCSSQSGHNTVSWYQQALGQGPQFIFQYYREEENGRGNFPPRFSGLQFPNYSSELNVNALELDDSALYLCASSFSGRDEQFFGPGTRLTVL.

The chain links TRBV12-5 to TRBJ2-3, with TRBD2 matching over 14 bases. The CDR3 runs 21 residues. V lost 2 bases and J lost 1; bases outside the gene matches: 14. Germline loops: CDR1 LGHNT, CDR2 FRNRAP. The CDR3 DNA reads as TGTGCTAGTGGTTTGTATATGGGGACTAGCGGGGGACGCCCCGGCACAGATACGCAGTATTTT. Translation gives CASGLYMGTSGGRPGTDTQYF.

As to this clonotype: This may stem from a read error, because a much larger clone lies one nucleotide away. In this CDR3 the conserved last residue, phenylalanine or tryptophan, is missing, so a read error is likely. The chain carries TRBV6-5 and TRBJ2-3; D tentatively fits TRBD1 or TRBD2 (5 bases each). Looked up from germline, CDR1 is MNHEY and CDR2 is SVGAGI. The CDR3 is made up of 14 amino acids. Deletions cut 7 bases from V and 5 bases from J, with 16 bases between. CDR3 region: CASTPGRLQDTQYS. In nucleotides, the CDR3 is TGTGCCAGCACCCCGGGACGGTTGCAAGATACGCAGTATTCT.

This clonotype has at least ten counts. This chain uses TRBV29-1 with TRBJ1-1, with D perhaps matching TRBD1 (6 bases). The germline V gene encodes CDR1 SQVTM and CDR2 ANQGSEA. V was pared by 7 bases and J by 4 bases, with 13 bases between. This CDR3 contains 12 residues. CDR3 protein: CSDLDSGTEAFF. DNA for the CDR3: TGCAGCGACCTGGACAGCGGCACTGAAGCTTTCTTT.

This clonotype was picked up many times. This chain joins TRBV5-4 and TRBJ2-2; D may be TRBD1 (6 bases). This CDR3 comprises 16 residues. The V end was cut by 0 bases, the J end by 2 bases, with 11 bases between. Germline V lookup: CDR1 SGHNT, CDR2 YYREEE (reference sequence). In nucleotides, the CDR3 is TGTGCCAGCAGCTTGGGATCCAGGGGTAACACCGGGGAGCTGTTTTTT. Its translation is CASSLGSRGNTGELFF.

In its sample, this clonotype was seen many times. This chain joins TRBV7-9 and TRBJ2-7; D remains unclear. Per the germline V gene, CDR1 is SEHNR and CDR2 is FQNEAQ (reference sequence). This CDR3 contains 16 residues. V lost 5 bases, J lost 2 bases, and 19 bases lay in between. The CDR3 region has the DNA TGTGCCAGCAGCCAACTGCCTCGAGGCTACACCTACGAGCAGTACTTC. This translates into CASSQLPRGYTYEQYF.

This clonotype was seen ten or more times. V is TRBV18 and J is TRBJ1-1, with D perhaps TRBD1 (6 bases). The CDR3 totals 14 residues. Trimming pared 2 bases from V and 5 bases from J, leaving 12 bases between. The germline gives CDR1 KGHSH, CDR2 LQKENI. CDR3 in amino acids: CASSPKQGGTEAFF. The DNA of the CDR3 is TGTGCCAGCTCACCAAAACAGGGAGGGACTGAAGCTTTCTTT.

Many counts were recorded for this clonotype. The chain carries TRBV19 and TRBJ2-3; possible D gene TRBD2, 6 bases. Per germline, CDR1 LNHDA and CDR2 SQIVND (reference sequence). The CDR3 extends over 13 amino acids. Trimming took off 5 bases at V and 4 bases at J, with 10 bases between the two ends. The DNA of the CDR3 is TGTGCCAGTAGTTGGGACTTACCAGATACGCAGTATTTT. It codes for CASSWDLPDTQYF.

This clonotype came up many times. The chain has TRBV9 and TRBJ1-3; maybe TRBD1 (5 bases). V lost 2 bases and J 4 bases, leaving 7 bases between the germline ends. Germline V gene sequence: CDR1 SGDLS, CDR2 YYNGEE. The CDR3 consists of 13 residues. CDR3 residues: CASSVRTGNTIYF. CDR3 DNA sequence: TGTGCCAGCAGCGTGAGGACAGGAAACACCATATATTTT.

This clonotype was picked up many times. The gene calls are TRBV4-3 and TRBJ2-5; D gene uncertain. The length of the CDR3 is 15 residues. The V end lost 1 base, the J end lost 1 base, and 10 bases lay between the germline ends. From germline, CDR1 is LGHNA and CDR2 YSLEER. The CDR3 DNA is TGCGCCAGCAGCCAAGTACACGACCTCCAAGAGACCCAGTACTTC. It yields the protein CASSQVHDLQETQYF.

The chain recombines TRBV5-5 with TRBJ1-1; D uncertain. The CDR3 runs to 16 residues. The V end was cut by 2 bases, the J end by 0 bases, with 14 bases between. The germline V gene has CDR1 SGHKS and CDR2 YYEKEE (reference sequence). The CDR3 sequence is CASSLYGVPVNTEAFF. CDR3 DNA sequence: TGTGCCAGCAGCTTATATGGGGTCCCAGTGAACACTGAAGCTTTCTTT. Filled out from reference TRBV5-5 and TRBJ1-1, the complete variable domain reads DAGVTQSPTHLIKTRGQQVTLRCSPISGHKSVSWYQQVLGQGPQFIFQYYEKEERGRGNFPDRFSARQFPNYSSELNVNALLLGDSALYLCASSLYGVPVNTEAFFGQGTRLTVV.

There are many counts of this clonotype. This chain uses TRBV18 with TRBJ2-5; the D is unclear. Trimming cost V 5 bases and J 2 bases, with 9 bases left between them. This CDR3 has 13 amino acids. Germline CDR1 and CDR2: KGHSH and LQKENI. The CDR3 bases are TGTGCCAGCTCAGTGGGCCATCAAGAGACCCAGTACTTC. Protein: CASSVGHQETQYF.

This clonotype was detected a few times. This chain links TRBV5-1 with TRBJ2-3; D uncertain. Trimming took off 0 bases at V and 3 bases at J, with 8 bases between the two ends. CDR3 length: 14 amino acids. CDR1 SGHRS and CDR2 YFSETQ come from the germline V gene. The CDR3 bases are TGCGCCAGCAGCTTGGTAAGGGCAACAGATACGCAGTATTTT. Translating it yields CASSLVRATDTQYF.

This clonotype was detected many times. The rearrangement uses TRBV9 and TRBJ1-2; a possible D gene is TRBD1 (5 bases). Per germline, CDR1 SGDLS and CDR2 YYNGEE. This CDR3 is built from 15 residues. V lost 0 bases and J lost 3, with 12 bases in between. CDR3 region: CASSVGEGAHYGYTF. CDR3 DNA: TGTGCCAGCAGCGTAGGTGAAGGGGCCCACTATGGCTACACCTTC.

This clonotype has ten or more counts. The chain recombines TRBV10-2 with TRBJ2-7; 11 bases fit TRBD2. V dropped 2 bases and J dropped 3; count of bases not matched to a gene: 3. The CDR3 length is 15 residues. CDR1 and CDR2 (germline): WSHSY, SAAADI. CDR3 sequence: CASSEEGLAVYEQYF. CDR3 DNA sequence: TGCGCCAGCAGTGAGGAGGGACTAGCGGTCTACGAGCAGTACTTC.

There are many counts of this clonotype. The chain employs TRBV5-1 and TRBJ2-1; 11 bases align to TRBD2. The CDR3 is 14 amino acids. J was trimmed by 8 bases and V by 5 bases; bases with no gene match: 6. Germline V gene lookup returns CDR1 SGHRS and CDR2 YFSETQ. For the CDR3, the DNA is TGCGCCAGCAGTCTAGCGGGAGGACGGGATGAGCAGTTCTTC. It translates to CASSLAGGRDEQFF.

This clonotype was detected ten times or more. The CDR3, as DNA: TGCAGTGCTAGGGTGCCGGGACAGGGAGGAGGTGGCTACACCTTC. This sequence encodes CSARVPGQGGGGYTF. The chain has TRBV20-1 and TRBJ1-2, with TRBD1 matching over 9 bases. Germline CDR1 and CDR2: DFQATT and SNEGSKA (reference sequence). After removal of 3 bases from V and 7 bases from J, the junction contained 12 bases not matched to a gene. The CDR3 length is 15 residues.

This clonotype was detected a few times. This chain joins TRBV5-4 and TRBJ1-1; possible D gene TRBD1, 5 bases. This CDR3 region has 19 residues. The germline V gene has CDR1 SGHNT and CDR2 YYREEE (reference sequence). V lost 5 bases and J 4 bases, leaving 30 bases between the germline ends. CDR3 in amino acids: CASSPGPKAPSLRGTEAFF. DNA for the CDR3: TGTGCCAGCAGTCCGGGGCCCAAAGCTCCATCCCTTCGAGGCACTGAAGCTTTCTTT.

This rearrangement joins TRBV7-9 to TRBJ1-4; 10 bases are shared with TRBD1. The CDR3 totals 21 residues. Germline CDR1 reads SEHNR; CDR2 reads FQNEAQ (reference sequence). The V segment lost 4 bases and the J segment 0 bases; nucleotides outside the gene matches: 17. Written as DNA, the CDR3 is TGTGCCAGCAGCTCGGGACAGGGGTTTTATCAAAAAGAGACAACTAATGAAAAACTGTTTTTT. Translating it yields CASSSGQGFYQKETTNEKLFF.

This chain connects TRBV4-1 to TRBJ2-7, with a possible D match to TRBD2 (6 bases). The CDR3 has 18 residues. Deletions cut 1 base from V and 0 bases from J, with 19 bases between. The germline V gene has CDR1 MGHRA and CDR2 YSYEKL. In DNA form, the CDR3 reads TGCGCCAGCAGCCAAGGTTTCCGGGAGAGCCGGAGCTCCTACGAGCAGTACTTC. As protein: CASSQGFRESRSSYEQYF.

There are a few counts of this clonotype. The rearrangement uses TRBV30 and TRBJ2-1; D may be TRBD1 (6 bases). CDR1 and CDR2 from the germline V gene are GTSNPN and SVGIG (reference sequence). The CDR3 has 15 residues. Trimming left V 3 bases short and J 4 bases short, with 16 bases between. CDR3 DNA sequence: TGTGCCTGGAGGTTCCCCAGGGGCCTTTACAATGAGCAGTTCTTC. It translates to CAWRFPRGLYNEQFF.

This clonotype was seen ten or more times. The chain carries TRBV11-2 and TRBJ2-7; D ambiguous. CDR3 length: 13 residues. Germline V gene data show CDR1 as SGHAT and CDR2 as FQNNGV. V dropped 3 bases and J dropped 2 bases, with 8 bases sitting between them. The DNA for the CDR3 is TGTGCCAGCAGCTTCCGGACCCCCTACGAGCAGTACTTC. Amino acid sequence: CASSFRTPYEQYF.